Listed below are T cell receptor beta chains from one sample, sequenced in a study of T cells in Graves' hyperthyroidism and ophthalmopathy. In TCRdb, the multiplex PCR reads were re-called with MiXCR into one record per CDR3 protein. This sample has roughly 250,000 distinct CDR3 sequences, with about 14% found just once. The sample was blood. The receptors stem from a woman aged 35 to 49 with Graves' hyperthyroidism that later progressed to Graves' ophthalmopathy. The CDR3 runs from the conserved cysteine through the conserved F or W. A D gene is named only where the DNA matches it firmly. A row's size may be missing; if present it is once, few, many or a size class.

>TRBJ1-4|TRBV18|many|19|TRBD1
CASSPQQMIRRDSNEKLFF
TGTGCCAGCTCACCACAACAGATGATCCGTCGGGACAGTAATGAAAAACTGTTTTTT
>TRBJ2-7|TRBV20-1|few|14|NA
CSASPGEPRDEQYF
TGCAGTGCTAGCCCGGGAGAGCCCCGGGACGAGCAGTACTTC
>TRBJ2-7|TRBV20-1|few|18|TRBD2
CSARGPGTSGSVPYEQYF
TGCAGTGCTAGGGGTCCCGGGACTAGCGGGAGCGTTCCCTACGAGCAGTACTTC
>TRBJ2-2|TRBV27|NA|14|TRBD2
CASKGGTNTGELFF
TGTGCCAGTAAGGGAGGGACGAACACCGGGGAGCTGTTTTTT
>TRBJ2-5|TRBV20-1|many|14|NA
CSAKIQAAQETQYF
TGCAGTGCTAAGATACAGGCCGCGCAAGAGACCCAGTACTTC
>TRBJ2-1|TRBV9|many|15|TRBD2
CASSVGTSGRNEQFF
TGTGCCAGCAGCGTCGGGACTAGCGGGAGGAATGAGCAGTTCTTC
>TRBJ1-1|TRBV28|many|13|NA
CASSLWANTEAFF
TGTGCCAGCAGTTTATGGGCGAACACTGAAGCTTTCTTT
>TRBJ2-2|TRBV6-1|many|17|TRBD2
CASSALAGGGNTGELFF
TGTGCCAGCAGTGCGCTAGCGGGAGGCGGAAACACCGGGGAGCTGTTTTTT
>TRBJ2-7|TRBV7-8|many|17|NA
CASSPKVPAQVVYEQYF
TGTGCCAGCAGCCCAAAGGTCCCCGCGCAGGTAGTCTACGAGCAGTACTTC
>TRBJ1-5|TRBV20-1|many|14|TRBD1
CSARRTGSNQPQHF
TGCAGTGCTAGGCGGACAGGGAGCAATCAGCCCCAGCATTTT
>TRBJ2-3|TRBV4-2|few|20|TRBD2
CASSRLGGLAGDTSTDTQYF
TGTGCCAGCAGCCGCCTTGGGGGTCTAGCGGGAGACACTAGCACAGATACGCAGTATTTT
>TRBJ2-5|TRBV12-3/TRBV12-4|many|15|TRBD2
CASRSSGRAGETQYF
TGTGCCAGCAGATCCAGCGGGAGGGCAGGTGAGACCCAGTACTTC
>TRBJ1-3|TRBV29-1|many|13|NA
CSAAIGGRNTIYF
TGCAGCGCTGCAATCGGGGGCAGAAACACCATATATTTT
>TRBJ2-5|TRBV6-5|many|15|TRBD1
CASSYGGTGRETQYF
TGTGCCAGCAGTTATGGTGGGACAGGGCGGGAGACCCAGTACTTC
>TRBJ2-7|TRBV15|few|13|NA
CATSRERGYEQYF
TGTGCCACCAGCAGAGAACGGGGCTACGAGCAGTACTTC
>TRBJ1-3|TRBV12-3/TRBV12-4|many|13|NA
CASSLEQLNTIYF
TGTGCCAGCAGTTTAGAACAGTTAAACACCATATATTTT
>TRBJ2-7|TRBV4-2|NA|16|TRBD1
CASSQDWDRSSYEQYF
TGTGCCAGCAGCCAAGATTGGGACAGGAGCTCCTACGAGCAGTACTTC
>TRBJ1-3|TRBV4-2|few|16|NA
CASSQHLVVTGNTIYF
TGTGCCAGCAGCCAGCACCTAGTCGTTACCGGAAACACCATATATTTT
>TRBJ2-4|TRBV18|NA|15|NA
CASSKVSDSKNIQYF
TGTGCCAGCTCAAAGGTATCCGATTCCAAAAACATTCAGTACTTC
>TRBJ2-1|TRBV11-2|NA|18|TRBD2
CASSLASIAGGLYNEQFF
TGTGCCAGCAGCTTAGCGAGTATTGCGGGAGGGCTATACAATGAGCAGTTCTTC
>TRBJ2-1|TRBV28|many|15|NA
CASSLGVASYNEQFF
TGTGCCAGCAGCCTGGGAGTAGCGAGCTACAATGAGCAGTTCTTC
>TRBJ1-2|TRBV27|NA|13|TRBD1
CASSPTGVDGYTF
TGTGCCAGCAGCCCGACAGGGGTGGATGGCTACACCTTC
>TRBJ1-1|TRBV28|once|13|TRBD1
CASSIGQGRWAFF
TGTGCCAGCAGTATCGGACAGGGTAGGTGGGCTTTCTTT
>TRBJ1-1|TRBV19|NA|14|TRBD1
CASSLGTAHTEAFF
TGTGCCAGTAGTCTCGGGACAGCCCACACTGAAGCTTTCTTT
>TRBJ2-1|TRBV7-9|many|14|NA
CASSFREGGHEQFF
TGTGCCAGCAGTTTCAGAGAGGGTGGACATGAGCAGTTCTTC
>TRBJ1-1|TRBV6-1|NA|14|NA
CASSRIQKSTEAFF
TGTGCCAGCAGTAGGATACAGAAAAGCACTGAAGCTTTCTTT
>TRBJ2-1|TRBV27|NA|16|TRBD2
CASSYLGLEVYNEQFF
TGTGCCAGCAGCTACCTTGGACTAGAAGTCTACAATGAGCAGTTCTTC
>TRBJ2-5|TRBV6-1|many|15|NA
CASSYGTGLQETQYF
TGTGCCAGCAGTTACGGTACAGGACTTCAAGAGACCCAGTACTTC
>TRBJ1-5|TRBV20-1|NA|14|NA
CSARPRLGNQPRHF
TGCAGTGCTAGACCCCGACTTGGAAATCAGCCCCGGCATTTT
>TRBJ2-5|TRBV29-1|many|14|NA
CSVDSFGVWETQYF
TGCAGCGTTGATTCTTTCGGGGTTTGGGAGACCCAGTACTTC
>TRBJ2-7|TRBV28|many|15|TRBD1
CASSLQGSSSYEQYF
TGTGCCAGCAGCTTACAGGGGTCCTCCTCCTACGAGCAGTACTTC
>TRBJ2-1|TRBV27|NA|12|NA
CASSPSYNDQFF
TGTGCCAGCAGTCCCTCCTACAATGACCAGTTCTTC
>TRBJ2-7|TRBV3-1|many|17|NA
CASSHSVRDSRRGEQYF
TGTGCCAGCAGCCACTCCGTACGGGACTCCCGGAGGGGCGAGCAGTACTTC
>TRBJ1-2|TRBV10-3|NA|15|NA
CAISESGQTNYGYTF
TGTGCCATCAGTGAGTCCGGACAGACAAACTATGGCTACACCTTC
>TRBJ2-3|TRBV2|NA|14|NA
CASSVPPSTDTQYF
TGTGCCAGTTCCGTACCACCTAGCACAGATACGCAGTATTTT
>TRBJ1-2|TRBV4-1|NA|15|NA
CASSEGMASFYGYTF
TGCGCCAGCAGCGAAGGGATGGCATCCTTCTATGGCTACACCTTC
>TRBJ2-6|TRBV6-5|NA|19|NA
CASSYDLGRVASGANVLTF
TGTGCCAGCAGTTACGATCTAGGTCGGGTGGCCTCTGGGGCCAACGTCCTGACTTTC
>TRBJ2-2|TRBV20-1|many|14|TRBD1
CSAKRTGRSGELFF
TGCAGTGCTAAAAGGACAGGGAGGTCCGGGGAGCTGTTTTTT
>TRBJ2-7|TRBV15|many|15|TRBD1
CATSGSGTGSYEQYF
TGTGCCACCAGCGGATCCGGGACAGGGTCCTACGAGCAGTACTTC
>TRBJ2-4|TRBV20-1|many|13|NA
CSAPLQAKNIQYF
TGCAGCGCACCACTCCAAGCCAAAAACATTCAGTACTTC
>TRBJ2-7|TRBV27|many|16|TRBD2
CASSLSGGDTSYEQYF
TGTGCCAGCAGTTTATCCGGGGGGGACACCTCCTACGAGCAGTACTTC
>TRBJ2-1|TRBV3-1|few|18|TRBD2
CASSQEALAGDFYNEQFF
TGTGCCAGCAGCCAAGAAGCACTAGCGGGGGACTTCTACAATGAGCAGTTCTTC
>TRBJ1-5|TRBV18|NA|15|NA
CASSPEGISNQPQHF
TGTGCCAGCTCACCGGAGGGCATTAGCAATCAGCCCCAGCATTTT
>TRBJ1-2|TRBV6-2/TRBV6-3|many|15|TRBD1
CASSYRTGGKYGYTF
TGTGCCAGCAGTTACCGGACAGGGGGGAAATATGGCTACACCTTC
>TRBJ1-1|TRBV27|many|15|TRBD1
CASSQTGTVNTEAFF
TGTGCCAGCAGTCAGACCGGGACAGTGAACACTGAAGCTTTCTTT
>TRBJ2-1|TRBV27|NA|17|NA
CASSKKPKAPIYNEQFF
TGTGCCAGCAGTAAGAAACCTAAAGCCCCTATCTACAATGAGCAGTTCTTC
>TRBJ1-1|TRBV18|many|13|NA
CASSDTEGVEAFF
TGTGCCAGCTCAGATACAGAGGGTGTTGAAGCTTTCTTT
>TRBJ1-6|TRBV11-2|many|19|TRBD1
CASSNLLRDRGRSNSPLHF
TGTGCCAGCAGCAACCTGCTTAGGGACAGGGGGCGCAGTAATTCACCCCTCCACTTT
>TRBJ2-1|TRBV11-2|few|12|NA
CASSLVGFLRFF
TGTGCCAGCAGCTTAGTGGGCTTCCTTCGCTTCTTC
>TRBJ1-4|TRBV14|many|16|TRBD1
CASTPDRGATNEKLFF
TGTGCCAGCACTCCGGACAGGGGTGCCACTAATGAAAAACTGTTTTTT
>TRBJ1-1|TRBV2|many|12|NA
CASSDPQQEAFF
TGTGCCAGCAGTGACCCCCAACAGGAAGCTTTCTTT
>TRBJ1-3|TRBV6-5|NA|16|NA
CASSYTTGFSGNTIYF
TGTGCCAGCAGTTACACAACAGGCTTCTCTGGAAACACCATATATTTT
>TRBJ1-2|TRBV6-1|few|16|NA
CASSEYPLTAGDGYTF
TGTGCCAGCAGTGAATACCCCCTGACAGCAGGGGATGGCTACACCTTC
>TRBJ1-1|TRBV3-1|many|14|TRBD1
CASSQDRGWSEAFF
TGTGCCAGCAGCCAGGACAGGGGGTGGAGTGAAGCTTTCTTT
>TRBJ2-1|TRBV20-1|many|17|TRBD2
CSATGGGGLAAQNEQFF
TGCAGTGCTACGGGGGGGGGAGGTCTAGCGGCCCAAAATGAGCAGTTCTTC
>TRBJ2-7|TRBV5-1|few|12|NA
CASLGDSYEQYF
TGCGCCAGCCTAGGGGACTCCTACGAGCAGTACTTC
>TRBJ2-1|TRBV12-3/TRBV12-4|many|15|TRBD2
CASRSPGLAGEGQFF
TGTGCCAGCAGGTCACCGGGACTAGCGGGAGAGGGGCAGTTCTTC